This entry describes one TCR beta chain. Antigen: not known. This entry comes from a study of monozygotic twins with inflammatory bowel disease. Notes on the study in general: Among IBD patients, fewer clonotypes were shared with others than among healthy twins, especially with disease activity. Whereas healthy co-twins had higher TCRbeta diversity (inverse Simpson), IBD patients had lower diversity. Concordant and discordant twins showed no difference in repertoire similarity, possibly from limited power.

This CDR3 is built from 15 residues. The germline V gene has CDR1 DFQATT and CDR2 SNEGSKA (reference sequence). TCRdb re-called the 5' RACE reads; every CDR3 protein appears as one record, without DNA. The sample totals approximately 140,000 distinct CDR3 sequences. This TCR was sampled from a human donor with ulcerative colitis or Crohn's disease, or a healthy co-twin of an affected twin (not recorded which). The chain links TRBV20-1 to TRBJ1-5; the TCRdb D gene call, TRBD1, has no DNA to confirm it. Source material: blood. CDR3 protein: CSARVPGGVNQPQHF.